This T cell receptor beta chain came from a study of T cell responses to AZD1222 COVID-19 vaccine. The study, taken as a whole, reports: Repertoire sampling occurred only after the peak T cell response. Two AZD1222 doses significantly raised spike-specific TCR breadth and depth over controls.

Produced via immunoSEQ multiplex PCR; TCRdb's table is partial and in-frame only. The data show roughly 120,000 clones, less than 90% seen once. This clone was observed once. What it binds is unknown. This TCR derives from an adult in good health. The specimen was peripheral blood, collected on day 0 of AZD1222 vaccination.

CDR3 nucleotides: TGTGCCAGCAGCCAAGGAGGTAGGGAGCAGTTCTTC. Its translation is CASSQGGREQFF. The rearrangement uses TRBV14 and TRBJ2-1; D is ambiguous. The CDR3 consists of 12 residues. Germline CDR1 is SGHDN and CDR2 is FVKESK. The germline V and J ends were trimmed by 1 base and 10 bases, with 8 bases remaining between them.